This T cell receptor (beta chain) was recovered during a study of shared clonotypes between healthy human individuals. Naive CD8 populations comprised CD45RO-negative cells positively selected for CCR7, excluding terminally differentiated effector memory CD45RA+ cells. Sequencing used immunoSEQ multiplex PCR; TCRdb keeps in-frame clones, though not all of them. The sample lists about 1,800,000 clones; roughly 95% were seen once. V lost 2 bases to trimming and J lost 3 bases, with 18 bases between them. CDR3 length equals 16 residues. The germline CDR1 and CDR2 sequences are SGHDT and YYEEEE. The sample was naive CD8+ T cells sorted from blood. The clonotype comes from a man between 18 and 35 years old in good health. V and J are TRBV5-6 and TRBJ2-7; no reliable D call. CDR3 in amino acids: CASSFLTDGRLYEQYF. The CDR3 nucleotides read TGTGCCAGCAGCTTTTTAACGGACGGAAGGCTCTACGAGCAGTACTTC.